Listed here are 15 T cell receptor beta chains from one sample, sequenced in a study of T cell responses to AZD1222 COVID-19 vaccine. Sequenced by immunoSEQ multiplex PCR; TCRdb stores in-frame clones only, minus some. The data show about 150,000 clones, approximately 90% seen once. Sequencing was performed on peripheral blood, taken on day 0 of AZD1222 vaccination. All receptors come from an adult in good health.

V and J are TRBV19 and TRBJ2-1; 7 nucleotides agree with TRBD2. CDR1 and CDR2 from the germline V gene are LNHDA and SQIVND (reference sequence). CDR3 length: 15 residues. V lost 7 bases to trimming and J lost 7 bases; unmatched junction nucleotides: 13. The CDR3 reads CASNPRDYSFNEQFF. The CDR3 DNA follows: TGTGCCAGTAATCCCCGGGACTATTCTTTTAATGAGCAGTTCTTC.

The genes are TRBV7-9 and TRBJ2-6; no clear D. Germline-derived CDR1 and CDR2 are SEHNR and FQNEAQ (reference sequence). Trimming stripped 4 bases from V and 0 bases from J, with 7 bases between. There are 15 residues in the CDR3. DNA for the CDR3: TGTGCCAGCAGCTCCGTTCCCTCTGGGGCCAACGTCCTGACTTTC. Encoded protein: CASSSVPSGANVLTF.

The chain links TRBV4-3 to TRBJ1-1, with TRBD1 as a possible D gene (6 bases). The CDR3 sequence is 15 residues long. Trimming removed 0 bases from V and 1 base from J, with 9 bases in between. Germline CDR1 is LGHNA and CDR2 is YSLEER. The CDR3 DNA reads as TGCGCCAGCAGCCAAGATGACAGGCCGAACACTGAAGCTTTCTTT. Encoded protein: CASSQDDRPNTEAFF.

The chain recombines TRBV6-5 with TRBJ2-1, with 12 bases aligning to TRBD2. The length of the CDR3 is 14 residues. V dropped 6 bases and J dropped 6; count of bases not matched to a gene: 3. From germline, CDR1 is MNHEY and CDR2 SVGAGI. CDR3: CASRLAGGLNEQFF. The CDR3 region has the DNA TGTGCCAGCAGACTAGCGGGAGGCCTCAATGAGCAGTTCTTC.

V gene TRBV5-4 combines with J gene TRBJ2-6, with D perhaps matching TRBD1 (5 bases). The V end lost 2 bases, the J end lost 4 bases, and 16 bases lay between the germline ends. This CDR3 is built from 17 residues. The germline CDR1 and CDR2 sequences are SGHNT and YYREEE (reference sequence). CDR3 in amino acids: CASSFRQGNRGANVLTF. The CDR3 DNA follows: TGTGCCAGCAGCTTTCGTCAGGGTAATAGAGGGGCCAACGTCCTGACTTTC. The variable domain in full, completed from reference TRBV5-4 and TRBJ2-6, reads ETGVTQSPTHLIKTRGQQVTLRCSSQSGHNTVSWYQQALGQGPQFIFQYYREEENGRGNFPPRFSGLQFPNYSSELNVNALELDDSALYLCASSFRQGNRGANVLTFGAGSRLTVL.

The V and J genes are TRBV6-5 and TRBJ1-6, with a tentative D call TRBD1 (5 bases). With 6 bases removed from V and 8 bases from J, the gap between germline ends came to 14 bases. Germline values: CDR1 MNHEY, CDR2 SVGAGI. The CDR3 length is 14 residues. The CDR3 sequence is CASRSGTVDSPLHF. The DNA of the CDR3 is TGTGCCAGCAGATCCGGGACGGTGGATTCACCCCTCCACTTT.

This clone appeared once. The genes are TRBV5-4 and TRBJ2-7; D gene uncertain. The CDR3 contains 14 residues. Germline CDR1 reads SGHNT; CDR2 reads YYREEE (reference sequence). V was cut by 2 bases and J by 1 base, with 10 bases left in between. The CDR3 sequence: CASSFQDSSYEQYF. The DNA for the CDR3 is TGTGCCAGCAGCTTCCAAGACTCTTCCTACGAGCAGTACTTC.

This clone was picked up one time. Here the CDR3 DNA reads TGTGCCAGCAGTACTAACAACATGACTAGCGGCCGCACAGATACGCAGTATTTT. Protein sequence: CASSTNNMTSGRTDTQYF. This chain uses TRBV6-2 or TRBV6-3 with TRBJ2-3; 9 bases align to TRBD2. Germline values: CDR1 MNHEY, CDR2 SVGEGT. With V trimmed by 5 bases and J by 1 base, 13 bases remained unmatched. The CDR3 runs 18 residues.

This rearrangement joins TRBV6-5 to TRBJ1-2, with D uncertain. The germline V and J ends were trimmed by 5 bases and 4 bases, with 14 bases remaining between them. This CDR3 spans 14 amino acids. Germline CDR1 MNHEY, CDR2 SVGAGI. The CDR3 spells CASSPPEGGYGYTF. In DNA, the CDR3 is TGTGCCAGCAGTCCACCGGAGGGTGGCTATGGCTACACCTTC.

This rearrangement joins TRBV24-1 to TRBJ2-2; no firm D call. V lost 4 bases and J lost 7, with 6 bases in between. The CDR3 contains 12 residues. Germline CDR1 KGHDR, CDR2 SFDVKD. Here the CDR3 reads CATSEGYGELFF. The CDR3 bases are TGTGCCACCAGTGAAGGGTACGGGGAGCTGTTTTTT.

This chain joins TRBV27 and TRBJ2-2, with 7 bases lining up with TRBD2. This CDR3 region has 14 residues. Germline CDR1 reads MNHEY; CDR2 reads SMNVEV (reference sequence). The junction had 6 bases not matched to a gene; V was cut back by 7 bases and J by 4 bases. DNA of the CDR3: TGTGCCAGCACCATGGGGGGGTTCACCGGGGAGCTGTTTTTT. It is translated as CASTMGGFTGELFF.

This clone was seen only once. CDR3 loop: CASRNRGSGVGTDTQYF. The CDR3 DNA is TGTGCCAGCAGGAACAGGGGATCGGGAGTTGGAACAGATACGCAGTATTTT. This chain joins TRBV2 and TRBJ2-3, with D perhaps matching TRBD1 (7 bases). The V gene lost 6 bases and the J gene lost 3 bases, with 22 bases spanning the gap. The CDR3 is 17 residues long. CDR1 SNHLY and CDR2 FYNNEI come from the germline V gene.

This clone occurred a few times. V gene TRBV7-9 combines with J gene TRBJ1-4, with D maybe TRBD1 (6 bases). The CDR3 is 16 residues long. V dropped 5 bases and J dropped 0 bases, with 13 bases sitting between them. CDR1 and CDR2 (germline): SEHNR, FQNEAQ (reference sequence). In DNA form, the CDR3 reads TGTGCCAGCAGCGACCTGGGGGCGGCAACTAATGAAAAACTGTTTTTT. It specifies CASSDLGAATNEKLFF.

This chain connects TRBV20-1 to TRBJ1-2; possibly TRBD1 for D (6 bases). CDR3 length: 11 amino acids. Trimming pared 4 bases from V and 8 bases from J, leaving 11 bases between. Germline V lookup: CDR1 DFQATT, CDR2 SNEGSKA (reference sequence). The CDR3, as DNA: TGCAGTGCTAAGACAGGTACAGGCTACACCTTC. Its translation: CSAKTGTGYTF.

The genes are TRBV24-1 and TRBJ1-3; possibly TRBD1 for D (5 bases). From germline, CDR1 is KGHDR and CDR2 SFDVKD. This CDR3 is 12 amino acids long. Trimming removed 5 bases from V and 8 bases from J, with 9 bases in between. The DNA of the CDR3 is TGTGCCACCAGTGGTGGGGGGGACACCATATATTTT. Amino acid sequence: CATSGGGDTIYF.